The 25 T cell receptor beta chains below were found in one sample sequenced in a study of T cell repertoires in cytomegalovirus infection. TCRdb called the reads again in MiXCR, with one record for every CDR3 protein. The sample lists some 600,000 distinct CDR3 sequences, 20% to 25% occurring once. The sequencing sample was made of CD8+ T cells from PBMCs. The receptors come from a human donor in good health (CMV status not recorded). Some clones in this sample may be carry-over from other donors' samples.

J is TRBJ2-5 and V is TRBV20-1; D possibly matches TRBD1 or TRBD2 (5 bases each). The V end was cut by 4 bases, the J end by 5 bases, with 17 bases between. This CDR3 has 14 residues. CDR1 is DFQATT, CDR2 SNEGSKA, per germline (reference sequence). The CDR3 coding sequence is TGCAGTGCTAAGCCACAGAGGGGCTGGGAGACCCAGTACTTC. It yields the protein CSAKPQRGWETQYF.

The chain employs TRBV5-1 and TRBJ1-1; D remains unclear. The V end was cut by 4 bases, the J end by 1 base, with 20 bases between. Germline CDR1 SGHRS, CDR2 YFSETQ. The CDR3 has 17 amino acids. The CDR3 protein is CASSLVALGGKNTEAFF. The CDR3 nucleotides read TGCGCCAGCAGCCTCGTCGCCCTGGGTGGTAAGAACACTGAAGCTTTCTTT.

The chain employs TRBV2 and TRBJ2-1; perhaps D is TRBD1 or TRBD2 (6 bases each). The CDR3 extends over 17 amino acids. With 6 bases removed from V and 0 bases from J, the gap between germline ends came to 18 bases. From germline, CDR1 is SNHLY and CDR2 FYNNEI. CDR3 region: CASSVPKGGSSYNEQFF. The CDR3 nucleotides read TGTGCCAGCAGCGTTCCCAAAGGGGGGAGCTCCTACAATGAGCAGTTCTTC. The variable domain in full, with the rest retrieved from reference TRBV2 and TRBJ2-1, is EPEVTQTPSHQVTQMGQEVILRCVPISNHLYFYWYRQILGQKVEFLVSFYNNEISEKSEIFDDQFSVERPDGSNFTLKIRSTKLEDSAMYFCASSVPKGGSSYNEQFFGPGTRLTVL.

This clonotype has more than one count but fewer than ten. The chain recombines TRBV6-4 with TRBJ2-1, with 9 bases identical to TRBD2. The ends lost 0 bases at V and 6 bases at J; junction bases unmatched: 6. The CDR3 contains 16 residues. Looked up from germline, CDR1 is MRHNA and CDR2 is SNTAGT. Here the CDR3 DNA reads TGTGCCAGCAGTGACTCGGGCGGGGGGGCCTTCAATGAGCAGTTCTTC. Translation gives CASSDSGGGAFNEQFF.

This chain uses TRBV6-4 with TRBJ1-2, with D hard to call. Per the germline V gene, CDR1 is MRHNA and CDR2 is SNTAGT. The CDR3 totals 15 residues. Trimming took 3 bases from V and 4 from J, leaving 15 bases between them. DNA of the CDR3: TGTGCCAGCAGTGATCGATGGGATTCGGTCTATGGCTACACCTTC. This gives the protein CASSDRWDSVYGYTF.

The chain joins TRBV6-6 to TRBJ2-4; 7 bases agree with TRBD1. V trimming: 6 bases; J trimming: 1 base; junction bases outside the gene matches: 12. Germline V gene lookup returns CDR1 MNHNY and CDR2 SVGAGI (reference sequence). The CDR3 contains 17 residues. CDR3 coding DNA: TGTGCCAGCAGCTTCGATGGACAGGTAGTCGCCAAAAACATTCAGTACTTC. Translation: CASSFDGQVVAKNIQYF.

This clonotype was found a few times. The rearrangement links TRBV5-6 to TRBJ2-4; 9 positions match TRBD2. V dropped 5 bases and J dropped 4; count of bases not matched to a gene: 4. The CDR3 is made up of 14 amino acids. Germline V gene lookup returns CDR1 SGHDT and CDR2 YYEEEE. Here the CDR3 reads CASSAGGSKNIQYF. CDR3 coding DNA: TGTGCCAGCAGTGCGGGGGGGTCAAAAAACATTCAGTACTTC.

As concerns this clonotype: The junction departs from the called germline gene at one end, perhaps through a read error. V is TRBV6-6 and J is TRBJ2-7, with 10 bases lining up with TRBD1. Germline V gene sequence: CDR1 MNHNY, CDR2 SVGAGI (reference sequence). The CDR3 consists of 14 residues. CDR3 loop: CANSRTTGGHEQYF. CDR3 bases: TGTGCCAACAGTCGAACGACAGGGGGCCACGAGCAGTACTTC.

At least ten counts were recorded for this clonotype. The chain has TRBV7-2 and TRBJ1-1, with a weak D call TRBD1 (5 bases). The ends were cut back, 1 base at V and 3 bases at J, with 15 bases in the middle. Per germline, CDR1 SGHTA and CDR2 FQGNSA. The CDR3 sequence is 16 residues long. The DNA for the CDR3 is TGTGCCAGCAGCTTAGAGCATCAGGGCTGGGACACTGAAGCTTTCTTT. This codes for CASSLEHQGWDTEAFF.

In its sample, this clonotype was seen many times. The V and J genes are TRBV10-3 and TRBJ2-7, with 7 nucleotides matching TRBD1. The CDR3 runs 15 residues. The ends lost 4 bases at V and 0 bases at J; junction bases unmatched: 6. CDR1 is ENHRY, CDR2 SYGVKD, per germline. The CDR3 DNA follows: TGTGCCATCAGTGGGGGAGACAGGGACTCCTACGAGCAGTACGTC. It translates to CAISGGDRDSYEQYV.

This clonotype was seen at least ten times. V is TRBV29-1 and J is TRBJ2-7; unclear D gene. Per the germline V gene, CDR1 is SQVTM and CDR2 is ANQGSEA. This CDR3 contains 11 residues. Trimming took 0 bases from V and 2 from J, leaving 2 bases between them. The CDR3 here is CSVEDPYEQYF. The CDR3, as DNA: TGCAGCGTTGAAGATCCCTACGAGCAGTACTTC.

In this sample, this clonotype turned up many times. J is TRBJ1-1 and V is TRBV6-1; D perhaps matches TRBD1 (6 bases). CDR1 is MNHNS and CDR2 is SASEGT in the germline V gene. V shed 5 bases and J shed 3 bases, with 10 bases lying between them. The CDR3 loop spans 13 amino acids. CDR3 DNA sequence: TGTGCCAGCAGTCGGGGGGCGTACACTGAAGCTTTCTTT. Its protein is CASSRGAYTEAFF.

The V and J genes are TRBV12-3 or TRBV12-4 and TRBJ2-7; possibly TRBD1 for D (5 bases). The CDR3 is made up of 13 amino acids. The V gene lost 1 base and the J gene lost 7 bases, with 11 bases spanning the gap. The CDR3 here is CASSLEGYGEQYV. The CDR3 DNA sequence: TGTGCCAGCAGTTTAGAGGGGTACGGAGAGCAGTACGTC.

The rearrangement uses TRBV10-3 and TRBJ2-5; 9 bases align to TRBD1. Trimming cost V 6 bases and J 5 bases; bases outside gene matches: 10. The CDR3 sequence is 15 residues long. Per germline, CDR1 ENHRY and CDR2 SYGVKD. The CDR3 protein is CAIRTGTGRGETQYF. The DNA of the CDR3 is TGTGCCATCAGAACCGGGACAGGGCGTGGGGAGACCCAGTACTTC.

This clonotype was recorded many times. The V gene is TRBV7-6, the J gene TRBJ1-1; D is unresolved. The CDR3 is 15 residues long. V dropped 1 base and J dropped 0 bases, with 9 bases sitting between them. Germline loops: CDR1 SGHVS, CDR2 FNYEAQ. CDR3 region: CASSLVSDVNTEAFF. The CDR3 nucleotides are TGTGCCAGCAGCTTAGTTTCAGATGTGAACACTGAAGCTTTCTTT.

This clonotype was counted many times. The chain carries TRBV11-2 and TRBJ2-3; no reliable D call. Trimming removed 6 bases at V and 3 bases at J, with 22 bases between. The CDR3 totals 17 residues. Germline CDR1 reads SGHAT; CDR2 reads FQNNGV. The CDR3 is CASSSKTGQAPTDTQYF. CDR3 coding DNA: TGTGCCAGCAGTTCGAAGACGGGCCAGGCCCCAACAGATACGCAGTATTTT.

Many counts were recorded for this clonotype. The CDR3 spells CASSLSPITGEKETQYF. The CDR3 DNA reads TGTGCCAGCAGCCTCTCCCCTATAACAGGGGAGAAAGAGACCCAGTACTTC. The J gene is TRBJ2-5, the V gene TRBV28, with TRBD1 matching over 7 bases. The V gene's germline CDR1 is MDHEN and CDR2 SYDVKM. The CDR3 length is 17 residues. V dropped 6 bases and J dropped 3; count of bases not matched to a gene: 16.

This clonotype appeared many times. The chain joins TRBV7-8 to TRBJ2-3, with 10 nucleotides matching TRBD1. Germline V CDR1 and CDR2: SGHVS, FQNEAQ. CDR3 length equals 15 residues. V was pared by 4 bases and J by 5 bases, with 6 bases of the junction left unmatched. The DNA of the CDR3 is TGTGCCAGCAGCTCGGACAGGGGGAACGAAGATACGCAGTATTTT. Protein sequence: CASSSDRGNEDTQYF. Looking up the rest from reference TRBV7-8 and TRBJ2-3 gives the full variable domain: GAGVSQSPRYKVAKRGQDVALRCDPISGHVSLFWYQQALGQGPEFLTYFQNEAQLDKSGLPSDRFFAERPEGSVSTLKIQRTQQEDSAVYLCASSSDRGNEDTQYFGPGTRLTVL.

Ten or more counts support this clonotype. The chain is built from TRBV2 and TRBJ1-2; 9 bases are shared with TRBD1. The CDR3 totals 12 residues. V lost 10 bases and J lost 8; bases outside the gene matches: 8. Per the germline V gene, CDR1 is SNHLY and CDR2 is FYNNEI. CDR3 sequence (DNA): TGTGCCAACCGGGACAGGGCGAACGGCTACACCTTC. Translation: CANRDRANGYTF.

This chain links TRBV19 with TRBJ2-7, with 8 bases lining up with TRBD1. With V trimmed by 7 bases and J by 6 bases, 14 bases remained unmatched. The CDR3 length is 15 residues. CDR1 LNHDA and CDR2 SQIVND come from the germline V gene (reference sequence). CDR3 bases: TGTGCCAGTACCCACCCCGGACAGGGTAGAATCGAGCAGTACTTC. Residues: CASTHPGQGRIEQYF.

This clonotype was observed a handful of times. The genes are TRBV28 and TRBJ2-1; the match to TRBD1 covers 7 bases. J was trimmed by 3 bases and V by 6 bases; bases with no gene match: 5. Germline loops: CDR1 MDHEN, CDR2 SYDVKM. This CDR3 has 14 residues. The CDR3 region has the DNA TGTGCCAGCAGCCACAGGGGCGACTACAATGAGCAGTTCTTC. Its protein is CASSHRGDYNEQFF.

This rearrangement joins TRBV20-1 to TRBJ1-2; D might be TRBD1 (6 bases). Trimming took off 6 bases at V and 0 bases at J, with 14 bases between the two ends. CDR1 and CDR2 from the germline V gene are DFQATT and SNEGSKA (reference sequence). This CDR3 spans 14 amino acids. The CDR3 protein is CSASSGVSNYGYTF. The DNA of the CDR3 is TGCAGTGCCAGCTCAGGGGTATCTAACTATGGCTACACCTTC.

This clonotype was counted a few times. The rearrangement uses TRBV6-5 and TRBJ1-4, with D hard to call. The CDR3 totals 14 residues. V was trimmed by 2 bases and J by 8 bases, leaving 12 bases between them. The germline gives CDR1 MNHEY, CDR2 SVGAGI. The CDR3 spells CASSYASSEEKLFF. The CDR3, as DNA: TGTGCCAGCAGTTACGCATCGTCAGAAGAAAAACTGTTTTTT.

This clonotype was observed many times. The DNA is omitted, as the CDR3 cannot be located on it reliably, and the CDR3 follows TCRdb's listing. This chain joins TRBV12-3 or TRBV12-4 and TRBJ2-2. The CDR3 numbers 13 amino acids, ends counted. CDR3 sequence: CASSSSGPGELFF.

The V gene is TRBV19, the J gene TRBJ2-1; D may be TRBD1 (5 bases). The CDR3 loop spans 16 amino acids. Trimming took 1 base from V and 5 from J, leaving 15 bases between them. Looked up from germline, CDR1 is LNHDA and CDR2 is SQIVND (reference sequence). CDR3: CASSIVGAALDNEQFF. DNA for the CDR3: TGTGCCAGTAGTATAGTAGGGGCAGCCCTCGACAATGAGCAGTTCTTC.